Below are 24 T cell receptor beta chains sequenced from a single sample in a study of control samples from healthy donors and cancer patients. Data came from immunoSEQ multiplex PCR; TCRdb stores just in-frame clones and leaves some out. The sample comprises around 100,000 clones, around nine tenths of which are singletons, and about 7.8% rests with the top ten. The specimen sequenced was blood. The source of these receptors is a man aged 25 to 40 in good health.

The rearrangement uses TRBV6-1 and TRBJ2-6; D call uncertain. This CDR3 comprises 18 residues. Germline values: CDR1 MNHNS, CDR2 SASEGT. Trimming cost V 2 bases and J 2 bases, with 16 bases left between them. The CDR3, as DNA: TGTGCCAGCAGTGAATTTGGGAACCTTCACCCTGGGGCCAACGTCCTGACTTTC. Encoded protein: CASSEFGNLHPGANVLTF.

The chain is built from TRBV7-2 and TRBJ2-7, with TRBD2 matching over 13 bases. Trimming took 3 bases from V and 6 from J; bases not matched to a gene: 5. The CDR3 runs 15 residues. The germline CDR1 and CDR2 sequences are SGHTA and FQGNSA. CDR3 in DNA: TGTGCCAGCAGCTTTTGGACTAGCGGGAGCCCCGAGCAGTACTTC. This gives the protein CASSFWTSGSPEQYF.

CDR3 DNA: TGCGCCAGCACTCCTACTAGCGGGGTTTACAATGAGCAGTTCTTC. This encodes CASTPTSGVYNEQFF. The rearrangement joins TRBV5-1 to TRBJ2-1; TRBD2 agrees at 10 bases. V dropped 6 bases and J dropped 4; count of bases not matched to a gene: 7. The CDR3 totals 15 residues. Germline V lookup: CDR1 SGHRS, CDR2 YFSETQ.

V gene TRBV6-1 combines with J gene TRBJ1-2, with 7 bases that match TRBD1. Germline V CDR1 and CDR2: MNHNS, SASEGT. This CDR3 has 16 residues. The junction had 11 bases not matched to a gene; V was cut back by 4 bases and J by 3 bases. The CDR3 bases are TGTGCCAGCAGTGGGACTTGGGGACAGCTGTACTATGGCTACACCTTC. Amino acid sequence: CASSGTWGQLYYGYTF.

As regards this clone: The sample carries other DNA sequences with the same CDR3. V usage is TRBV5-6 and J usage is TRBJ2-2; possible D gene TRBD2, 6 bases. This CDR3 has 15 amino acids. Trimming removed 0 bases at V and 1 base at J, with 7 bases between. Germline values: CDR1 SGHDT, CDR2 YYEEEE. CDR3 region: CASSLGRGNTGELFF. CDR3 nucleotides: TGTGCCAGCAGCTTGGGGCGGGGGAACACCGGGGAGCTGTTTTTT.

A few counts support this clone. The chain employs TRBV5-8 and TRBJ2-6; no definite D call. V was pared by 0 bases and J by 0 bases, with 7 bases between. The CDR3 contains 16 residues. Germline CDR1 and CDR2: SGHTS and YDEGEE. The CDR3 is CASSLEHNSGANVLTF. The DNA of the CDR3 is TGTGCCAGCAGCTTGGAACACAACTCTGGGGCCAACGTCCTGACTTTC.

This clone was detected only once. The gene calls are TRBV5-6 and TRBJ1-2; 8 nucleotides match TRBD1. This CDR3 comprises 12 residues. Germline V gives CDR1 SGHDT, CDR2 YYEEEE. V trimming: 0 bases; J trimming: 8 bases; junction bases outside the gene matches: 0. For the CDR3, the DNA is TGTGCCAGCAGCTTGGGGACAGGGGGCTACACCTTC. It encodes CASSLGTGGYTF.

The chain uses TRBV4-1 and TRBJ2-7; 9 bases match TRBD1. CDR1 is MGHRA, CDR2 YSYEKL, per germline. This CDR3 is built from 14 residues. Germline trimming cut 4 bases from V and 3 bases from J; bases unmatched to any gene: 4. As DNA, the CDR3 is TGCGCCAGCAGCCTCCGGGACAGGGACTACGAGCAGTACTTC. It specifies CASSLRDRDYEQYF.

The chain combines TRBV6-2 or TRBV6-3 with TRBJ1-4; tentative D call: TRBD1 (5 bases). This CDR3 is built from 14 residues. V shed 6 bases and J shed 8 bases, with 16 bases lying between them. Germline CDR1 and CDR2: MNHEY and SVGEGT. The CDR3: CASSLFGGNEKLFF. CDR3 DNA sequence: TGTGCCAGCAGCCTCTTCGGGGGGAACGAAAAACTGTTTTTT.

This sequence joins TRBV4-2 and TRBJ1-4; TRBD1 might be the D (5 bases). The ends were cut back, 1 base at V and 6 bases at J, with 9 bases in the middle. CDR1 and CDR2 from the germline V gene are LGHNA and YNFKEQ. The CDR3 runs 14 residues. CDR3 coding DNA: TGTGCCAGCAGCCAAGGGGGGATTGATGAAAAACTGTTTTTT. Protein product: CASSQGGIDEKLFF.

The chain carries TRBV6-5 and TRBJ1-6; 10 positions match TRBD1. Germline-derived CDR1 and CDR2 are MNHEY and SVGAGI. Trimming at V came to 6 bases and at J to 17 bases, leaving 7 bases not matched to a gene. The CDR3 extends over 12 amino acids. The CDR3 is CASSPRTGGIHF. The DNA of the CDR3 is TGTGCCAGCAGCCCCCGGACAGGGGGAATCCACTTT.

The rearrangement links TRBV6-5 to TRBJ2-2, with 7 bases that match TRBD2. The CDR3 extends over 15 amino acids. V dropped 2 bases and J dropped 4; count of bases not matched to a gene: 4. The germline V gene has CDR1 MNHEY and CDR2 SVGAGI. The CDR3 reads CASSYGTILTGELFF. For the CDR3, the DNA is TGTGCCAGCAGTTACGGGACTATCCTCACCGGGGAGCTGTTTTTT.

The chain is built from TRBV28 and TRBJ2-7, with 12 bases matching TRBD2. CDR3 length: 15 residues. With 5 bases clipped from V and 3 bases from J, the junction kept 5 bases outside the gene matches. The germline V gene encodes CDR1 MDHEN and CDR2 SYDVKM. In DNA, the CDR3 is TGTGCCAGCAGTCCTCTAGCGGGAGGGGACTACGAGCAGTACTTC. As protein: CASSPLAGGDYEQYF.

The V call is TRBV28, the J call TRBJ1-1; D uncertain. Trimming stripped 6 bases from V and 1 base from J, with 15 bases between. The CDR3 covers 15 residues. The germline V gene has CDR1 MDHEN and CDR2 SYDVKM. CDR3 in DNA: TGTGCCAGCAGCCGACCCCGGGCACAGAACACTGAAGCTTTCTTT. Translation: CASSRPRAQNTEAFF.

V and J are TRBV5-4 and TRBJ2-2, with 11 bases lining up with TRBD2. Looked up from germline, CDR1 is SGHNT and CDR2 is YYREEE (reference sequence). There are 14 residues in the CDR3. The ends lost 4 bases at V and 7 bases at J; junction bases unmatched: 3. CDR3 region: CASSRGLADGELFF. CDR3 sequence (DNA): TGTGCCAGCAGCAGGGGACTAGCGGACGGGGAGCTGTTTTTT.

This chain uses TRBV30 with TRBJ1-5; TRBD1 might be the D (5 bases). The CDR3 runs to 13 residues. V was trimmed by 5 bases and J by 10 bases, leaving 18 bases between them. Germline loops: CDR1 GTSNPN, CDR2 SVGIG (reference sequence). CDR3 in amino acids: CAWADQGKKPQHF. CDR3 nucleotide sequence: TGTGCCTGGGCTGACCAGGGAAAGAAACCCCAGCATTTT.

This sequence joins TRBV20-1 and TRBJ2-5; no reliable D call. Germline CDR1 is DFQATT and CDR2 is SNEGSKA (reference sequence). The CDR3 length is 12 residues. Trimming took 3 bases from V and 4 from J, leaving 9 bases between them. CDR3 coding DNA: TGCAGTGCTAGTACCGGGCGAGAGACCCAGTACTTC. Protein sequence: CSASTGRETQYF.

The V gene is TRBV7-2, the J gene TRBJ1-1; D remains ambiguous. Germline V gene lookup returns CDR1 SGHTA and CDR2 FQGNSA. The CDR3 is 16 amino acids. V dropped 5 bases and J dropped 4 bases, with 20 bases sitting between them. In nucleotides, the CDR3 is TGTGCCAGCAGCCAAAGGTCAGTTGCTGCTGGCACTGAAGCTTTCTTT. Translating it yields CASSQRSVAAGTEAFF.

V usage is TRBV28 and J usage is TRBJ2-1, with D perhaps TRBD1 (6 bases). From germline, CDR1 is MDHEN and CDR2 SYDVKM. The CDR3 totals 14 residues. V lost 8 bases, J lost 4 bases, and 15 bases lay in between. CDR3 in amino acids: CASSGQKIYNEQFF. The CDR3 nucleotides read TGTGCCAGCTCCGGACAGAAGATTTACAATGAGCAGTTCTTC.

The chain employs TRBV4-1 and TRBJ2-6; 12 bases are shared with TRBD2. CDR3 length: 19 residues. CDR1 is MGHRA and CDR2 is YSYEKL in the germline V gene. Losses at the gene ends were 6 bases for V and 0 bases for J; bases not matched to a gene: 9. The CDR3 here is CASRNTGLAGNSGANVLTF. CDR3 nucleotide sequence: TGCGCCAGCAGGAACACGGGACTAGCGGGCAACTCTGGGGCCAACGTCCTGACTTTC.

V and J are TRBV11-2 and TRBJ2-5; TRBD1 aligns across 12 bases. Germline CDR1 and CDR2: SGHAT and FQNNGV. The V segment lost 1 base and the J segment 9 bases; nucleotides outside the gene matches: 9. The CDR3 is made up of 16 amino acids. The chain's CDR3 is CASSLGLGTGGLAQYF. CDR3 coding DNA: TGTGCCAGCAGCTTAGGTCTCGGGACAGGGGGCTTGGCCCAGTACTTC.

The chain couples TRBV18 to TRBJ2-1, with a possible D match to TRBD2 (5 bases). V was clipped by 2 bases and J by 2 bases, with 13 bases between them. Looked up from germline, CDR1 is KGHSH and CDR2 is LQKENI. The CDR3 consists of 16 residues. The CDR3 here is CASSPTDGKAYNEQFF. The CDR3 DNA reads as TGTGCCAGCTCACCAACCGACGGGAAGGCCTACAATGAGCAGTTCTTC.

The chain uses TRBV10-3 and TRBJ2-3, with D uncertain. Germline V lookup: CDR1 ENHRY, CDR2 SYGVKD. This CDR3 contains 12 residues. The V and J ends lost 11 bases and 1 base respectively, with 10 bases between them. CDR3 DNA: TGTGCCGTCCTTTCGGGCACAGATACGCAGTATTTT. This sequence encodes CAVLSGTDTQYF.

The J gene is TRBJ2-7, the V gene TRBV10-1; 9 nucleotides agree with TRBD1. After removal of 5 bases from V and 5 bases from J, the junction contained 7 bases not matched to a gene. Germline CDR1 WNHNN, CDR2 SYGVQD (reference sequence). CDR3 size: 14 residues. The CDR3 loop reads CASSPDRGKNEQYF. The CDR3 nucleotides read TGCGCCAGCAGTCCGGACAGGGGCAAAAACGAGCAGTACTTC.